This T cell receptor (beta chain) comes out of a study of T cells in Graves' hyperthyroidism and ophthalmopathy. Researchers amplified the TCR beta CDR3 regions from RNA transcripts. A set of HTBI primers served as the primers for a first-round RT-PCR of the TCR CDR3. TCRdb re-analysed the multiplex PCR reads in MiXCR, keeping a single row per CDR3 protein. The sample has approximately 250,000 distinct CDR3 sequences; approximately 25% are singletons. V gave up 1 base and J gave up 5 bases, with 7 bases separating them. Germline V gene data show CDR1 as LGHNA and CDR2 as YNFKEQ. This CDR3 spans 13 amino acids.

The rearrangement joins TRBV4-2 to TRBJ2-3; D call uncertain. This sequence originates from a woman aged 40-49 years with Graves' ophthalmopathy. The sample was blood. CDR3 amino acids: CASSQGVGDTQYF. DNA of the CDR3: TGTGCCAGCAGCCAAGGGGTGGGAGATACGCAGTATTTT.